Shown below are 26 T cell receptor beta chains from a single sample sequenced in a study of shared clonotypes between healthy human individuals. Terminally differentiated effector memory CD45RA+ cells were excluded from the naive CD8 cells, which were CD45RO-negative and positively selected for CCR7. Sequenced by immunoSEQ multiplex PCR; TCRdb stores in-frame clones only, minus some. Here the sample spans 550,000 to 750,000 clones, about 91% being singletons. The specimen sequenced was naive CD8+ T cells sorted from blood. The receptors stem from a man aged 25 to 40 in good health.

This chain uses TRBV29-1 with TRBJ2-1; D is unclear. The V gene's germline CDR1 is SQVTM and CDR2 ANQGSEA. The V end lost 4 bases, the J end lost 0 bases, and 10 bases lay between the germline ends. The CDR3 runs to 14 residues. CDR3 region: CSVAGIGSYNEQFF. CDR3 bases: TGCAGCGTTGCTGGAATTGGCTCCTACAATGAGCAGTTCTTC.

The CDR3 is CASMYGRFSDTQYF. The DNA of the CDR3 is TGTGCCAGCATGTACGGGCGGTTTTCAGATACGCAGTATTTT. The chain carries TRBV27 and TRBJ2-3; D unresolved. Germline V lookup: CDR1 MNHEY, CDR2 SMNVEV (reference sequence). The V and J ends lost 7 bases and 4 bases respectively, with 15 bases between them. The CDR3 loop spans 14 amino acids.

This clone was seen just once. This rearrangement joins TRBV11-3 to TRBJ2-7, with TRBD1 identical over 7 bases. The CDR3 runs 12 residues. The J segment lost 4 bases and the V segment lost 5 bases, leaving 2 bases of the junction unmatched. Germline values: CDR1 SGHNT, CDR2 YENEEA. For the CDR3, the DNA is TGTGCCAGCAGCGACAGGGCTTACGAGCAGTACTTC. This encodes CASSDRAYEQYF.

This chain joins TRBV29-1 and TRBJ2-7; possibly TRBD1 for D (6 bases). Looked up from germline, CDR1 is SQVTM and CDR2 is ANQGSEA. V was shortened by 3 bases and J by 6 bases, with 9 bases between the two germline ends. The CDR3 runs to 11 residues. Here the CDR3 DNA reads TGCAGCGTTGATGTAGGGGGCGAGCAGTACTTC. Residues: CSVDVGGEQYF.

This sequence joins TRBV29-1 and TRBJ2-7; 9 nucleotides match TRBD2. V shed 5 bases, J shed 4 bases, and the junction held 6 bases outside the gene matches. The length of the CDR3 is 13 residues. Germline values: CDR1 SQVTM, CDR2 ANQGSEA. As DNA, the CDR3 is TGCAGCGTTCCGGGACTAGCATCTTACGAGCAGTACTTC. Translating gives CSVPGLASYEQYF.

This chain uses TRBV7-2 with TRBJ2-1, with D perhaps matching TRBD2 (5 bases). CDR1 and CDR2 from the germline V gene are SGHTA and FQGNSA. This CDR3 region has 15 residues. V was pared by 5 bases and J by 1 base, with 12 bases between. The CDR3 here is CASSALALSYNEQFF. CDR3 in DNA: TGTGCCAGCAGCGCCTTAGCGCTTTCCTACAATGAGCAGTTCTTC.

The V call is TRBV11-3, the J call TRBJ2-7; TRBD1 aligns across 9 bases. Germline V gives CDR1 SGHNT, CDR2 YENEEA. Trimming took 5 bases from V and 3 from J; bases not matched to a gene: 5. CDR3 length: 14 amino acids. The CDR3 nucleotides are TGTGCCAGCAGCCCAGGGACAGGGAGCTACGAGCAGTACTTC. Its protein is CASSPGTGSYEQYF.

The chain couples TRBV10-1 to TRBJ2-2; weak D call: TRBD1 (5 bases). The CDR3 covers 14 residues. Germline loops: CDR1 WNHNN, CDR2 SYGVQD (reference sequence). V lost 3 bases to trimming and J lost 5 bases, with 10 bases between them. The CDR3 here is CASSDRVETGELFF. The CDR3, as DNA: TGCGCCAGCAGTGACAGGGTCGAGACCGGGGAGCTGTTTTTT.

The CDR3 region is CSVELVGDSTDTQYF. DNA of the CDR3: TGCAGCGTTGAATTAGTCGGCGACAGCACAGATACGCAGTATTTT. The chain employs TRBV29-1 and TRBJ2-3; D remains ambiguous. Germline CDR1 reads SQVTM; CDR2 reads ANQGSEA. V lost 2 bases, J lost 0 bases, and 12 bases lay in between. This CDR3 spans 15 amino acids.

V is TRBV11-2 and J is TRBJ1-1, with D unresolved. Germline V CDR1 and CDR2: SGHAT, FQNNGV. This CDR3 has 10 residues. V lost 9 bases and J lost 4, with 6 bases in between. The CDR3 DNA sequence: TGTGCCAGTGCGGGCACTGAAGCTTTCTTT. It codes for CASAGTEAFF.

This chain joins TRBV5-5 and TRBJ2-6; D ambiguous. Trimming took 1 base from V and 0 from J, leaving 11 bases between them. This CDR3 contains 17 residues. Per germline, CDR1 SGHKS and CDR2 YYEKEE (reference sequence). CDR3 sequence: CASSLSAFISGANVLTF. CDR3 sequence (DNA): TGTGCCAGCAGCTTGTCGGCATTTATCTCTGGGGCCAACGTCCTGACTTTC.

A remark on this clone: Other DNA sequences in the same sample also yield this CDR3. The V gene is TRBV6-5, the J gene TRBJ2-3; no clear D. V was cut by 3 bases and J by 0 bases, with 4 bases left in between. Germline lookup yields CDR1 MNHEY and CDR2 SVGAGI. The CDR3 has 13 amino acids. The CDR3 DNA reads as TGTGCCAGCAGTTATTACAGCACAGATACGCAGTATTTT. Translating it yields CASSYYSTDTQYF.

This clone has just a few counts. CDR3 nucleotide sequence: TGTGCCAGCAGCTTCGGCGGTTTCTCTGGAAACACCATATATTTT. Its protein is CASSFGGFSGNTIYF. V usage is TRBV5-6 and J usage is TRBJ1-3; D gene unclear. In germline, CDR1 is SGHDT, CDR2 YYEEEE. Trimming removed 2 bases from V and 0 bases from J, with 9 bases in between. This CDR3 is built from 15 residues.

V is TRBV18 and J is TRBJ2-7, with a tentative D call TRBD1 (6 bases). Germline V gives CDR1 KGHSH, CDR2 LQKENI. This CDR3 contains 15 residues. The ends were cut back, 3 bases at V and 5 bases at J, with 17 bases in the middle. This chain's CDR3 is CASSPSGQTQDEQYF. The CDR3 DNA follows: TGTGCCAGCTCACCTTCGGGACAAACTCAAGACGAGCAGTACTTC.

This chain links TRBV11-2 with TRBJ2-7; no clear D gene. The CDR3 spans 13 residues. The V and J ends lost 3 bases and 6 bases respectively, with 12 bases between them. The germline V gene encodes CDR1 SGHAT and CDR2 FQNNGV. The CDR3: CASSFWSYSEQYF. As DNA, the CDR3 is TGTGCCAGCAGCTTCTGGTCATACAGCGAGCAGTACTTC.

The chain couples TRBV25-1 to TRBJ2-7; 7 positions match TRBD1. The CDR3 is 18 amino acids. In germline, CDR1 is MGHDK, CDR2 SYGVNS. The ends lost 6 bases at V and 2 bases at J; junction bases unmatched: 19. The CDR3 DNA reads as TGTGCCAGCAGCGAGCAGACAGCCCGGGACAGCGCTGCCTACGAGCAGTACTTC. This encodes CASSEQTARDSAAYEQYF.

This clone showed up just a few times. This chain uses TRBV4-2 with TRBJ1-1; 10 positions agree with TRBD1. The CDR3 spans 16 residues. Germline CDR1 LGHNA, CDR2 YNFKEQ. Unmatched junction bases numbered 3, after V lost 2 bases and J lost 0 bases. The CDR3 DNA follows: TGTGCCAGCAGCCAACTGACAGGGGGCATGAACACTGAAGCTTTCTTT. This gives the protein CASSQLTGGMNTEAFF.

The chain recombines TRBV6-6 with TRBJ1-1; D not resolved. CDR1 is MNHNY, CDR2 SVGAGI, per germline (reference sequence). CDR3 length: 10 residues. The V end was cut by 8 bases, the J end by 3 bases, with 4 bases between. The DNA for the CDR3 is TGTGCCAGCGAGGACACTGAAGCTTTCTTT. As protein: CASEDTEAFF.

This CDR3 reads CASSRGVQGKVDTQYF. CDR3 sequence (DNA): TGTGCCAGCAGCCGAGGGGTACAGGGAAAAGTAGATACGCAGTATTTT. The rearrangement joins TRBV2 to TRBJ2-3; the D gene is possibly TRBD1 (6 bases). Trimming removed 6 bases at V and 5 bases at J, with 21 bases between. The CDR3 spans 16 residues. Germline V lookup: CDR1 SNHLY, CDR2 FYNNEI.

V gene TRBV29-1 combines with J gene TRBJ2-7; D possibly corresponds to TRBD1 (6 bases). Per the germline V gene, CDR1 is SQVTM and CDR2 is ANQGSEA. The CDR3 is made up of 13 amino acids. V was shortened by 6 bases and J by 6 bases, with 18 bases between the two germline ends. The CDR3 loop reads CSVAPDRISEQYF. The DNA for the CDR3 is TGCAGCGTGGCCCCGGACAGAATATCCGAGCAGTACTTC.

The chain is built from TRBV27 and TRBJ2-7; TRBD1 aligns across 9 bases. Germline trimming cut 5 bases from V and 5 bases from J; bases unmatched to any gene: 16. Germline assignment: CDR1 MNHEY and CDR2 SMNVEV (reference sequence). CDR3 length: 17 amino acids. This CDR3 is CASSLNPGTGMAHEQYF. CDR3 nucleotides: TGTGCCAGCAGTCTCAACCCAGGGACAGGGATGGCCCACGAGCAGTACTTC.

The chain carries TRBV5-4 and TRBJ1-1, with 9 bases lining up with TRBD1. This CDR3 has 14 residues. Trimming at V came to 0 bases and at J to 10 bases, leaving 7 bases not matched to a gene. In germline, CDR1 is SGHNT, CDR2 YYREEE (reference sequence). CDR3 coding DNA: TGTGCCAGCAGCTTGGTTGGGATGGGACAGGGAGCTTTCTTT. Amino acid sequence: CASSLVGMGQGAFF. The full variable domain, completed using reference TRBV5-4 and TRBJ1-1, is ETGVTQSPTHLIKTRGQQVTLRCSSQSGHNTVSWYQQALGQGPQFIFQYYREEENGRGNFPPRFSGLQFPNYSSELNVNALELDDSALYLCASSLVGMGQGAFFGQGTRLTVV.

The V gene is TRBV28, the J gene TRBJ2-7; the match to TRBD1 covers 8 bases. This CDR3 contains 16 residues. After removal of 5 bases from V and 3 bases from J, the junction contained 12 bases not matched to a gene. Germline-derived CDR1 and CDR2 are MDHEN and SYDVKM. The CDR3: CASSQMDRASGYEQYF. CDR3 coding DNA: TGTGCCAGCAGTCAAATGGACAGGGCATCAGGCTACGAGCAGTACTTC.

The genes are TRBV4-3 and TRBJ2-1, with TRBD2 matching 14 bases. Germline CDR1 reads LGHNA; CDR2 reads YSLEER. The CDR3 is 15 amino acids. V lost 5 bases to trimming and J lost 6 bases; unmatched junction nucleotides: 3. Here the CDR3 DNA reads TGCGCCAGCAGCTACGGACTAGCGGGGGGCAATGAGCAGTTCTTC. Translated, it gives CASSYGLAGGNEQFF.

This clone was counted a few times. This chain uses TRBV27 with TRBJ2-7; 9 bases fit TRBD1. CDR3 length: 15 amino acids. The V segment lost 10 bases and the J segment 4 bases; nucleotides outside the gene matches: 14. CDR1 is MNHEY, CDR2 SMNVEV, per germline (reference sequence). This chain's CDR3 is CATSVLQGAIYEQYF. For the CDR3, the DNA is TGTGCCACCAGCGTCCTACAGGGGGCTATATACGAGCAGTACTTC.

V and J are TRBV5-6 and TRBJ2-1; D not resolved. Germline CDR1 reads SGHDT; CDR2 reads YYEEEE. This CDR3 is built from 14 residues. V was cut by 0 bases and J by 0 bases, with 4 bases left in between. The CDR3 DNA is TGTGCCAGCAGCTTGGTGGACTCCTACAATGAGCAGTTCTTC. Amino acid sequence: CASSLVDSYNEQFF. The full variable domain, in which reference TRBV5-6 and TRBJ2-1 provide the parts outside the CDR3, is DAGVTQSPTHLIKTRGQQVTLRCSPKSGHDTVSWYQQALGQGPQFIFQYYEEEERQRGNFPDRFSGHQFPNYSSELNVNALLLGDSALYLCASSLVDSYNEQFFGPGTRLTVL.